This TCR beta chain was captured in a study of vaccination and CD4 T cells after COVID-19. Turning to the study itself: SARS-CoV-2 was confirmed by nasal swab PCR; disease was mild in several, severe in one. Sampling occurred at day 14 and days 161 to 241 post-vaccination in a few convalescent patients.

TCRdb called the PCR reads again in MiXCR, with one record for every CDR3 protein. This repertoire shows about 36,000 distinct CDR3 sequences, approximately 40% found once; its top ten account for roughly 5%. This CDR3 has 15 amino acids. V lost 1 base and J lost 5, with 13 bases in between. Germline lookup yields CDR1 SGHVS and CDR2 FNYEAQ. A few counts support this clonotype. Time point denoted: late sampling 161 to 241 days after vaccination in three convalescent patients. Positive SARS-CoV-2 PCR tests in convalescent patients dated from March to December 2020, pre-Alpha, Beta and Delta. V is TRBV7-6 and J is TRBJ2-3; D is unresolved. The source is a human donor who had recovered from COVID-19. Specimen: CD4+ T cells from blood, collected about 7 months after SARS-CoV-2 vaccination. CDR3 sequence: CASSLGTLLGDTQYF. The DNA of the CDR3 is TGTGCCAGCAGCTTAGGAACGTTGCTGGGAGATACGCAGTATTTT.